Presented here are 27 T cell receptor beta chains from one specimen sequenced in a study of cytomegalovirus exposure and HLA in healthy donors. Profiled with immunoSEQ multiplex PCR; TCRdb holds only in-frame clones, not every one. The sample lists roughly 150,000 clones, about 94% occurring once. Sequencing was done on a sample of PBMCs. The receptors were gathered from a man younger than 30 in good health and CMV-seropositive.

V and J are TRBV5-6 and TRBJ2-1; TRBD1 is a possible D gene (6 bases). Germline values: CDR1 SGHDT, CDR2 YYEEEE. This CDR3 comprises 12 residues. Deletions cut 1 base from V and 9 bases from J, with 8 bases between. CDR3 in amino acids: CASSLIGGEQFF. For the CDR3, the DNA is TGTGCCAGCAGCTTGATAGGGGGTGAGCAGTTCTTC. Looking up the rest from reference TRBV5-6 and TRBJ2-1 gives the full variable domain: DAGVTQSPTHLIKTRGQQVTLRCSPKSGHDTVSWYQQALGQGPQFIFQYYEEEERQRGNFPDRFSGHQFPNYSSELNVNALLLGDSALYLCASSLIGGEQFFGPGTRLTVL.

This clone came up once. The chain links TRBV5-5 to TRBJ1-2; a possible D gene is TRBD1 (6 bases). Germline CDR1 is SGHKS and CDR2 is YYEKEE (reference sequence). V lost 5 bases to trimming and J lost 2 bases, with 10 bases between them. CDR3 length: 13 amino acids. CDR3 residues: CASSLQGNYGYTF. The CDR3 DNA follows: TGTGCCAGCAGTCTACAGGGAAACTATGGCTACACCTTC.

The chain recombines TRBV13 with TRBJ1-2, with 9 nucleotides matching TRBD1. The CDR3 is 15 residues long. V shed 5 bases, J shed 0 bases, and the junction held 4 bases outside the gene matches. Germline V gene data show CDR1 as PRHDT and CDR2 as FYEKMQ (reference sequence). The CDR3 DNA reads TGTGCCAGCAGCCCGGACAGGGGTGCTAACTATGGCTACACCTTC. Translation: CASSPDRGANYGYTF.

This chain connects TRBV5-1 to TRBJ2-3, with TRBD1 as a possible D gene (7 bases). The CDR3 is 14 amino acids. V lost 2 bases to trimming and J lost 5 bases, with 12 bases between them. Germline lookup yields CDR1 SGHRS and CDR2 YFSETQ. The CDR3 DNA is TGCGCCAGCAGCTTAGGCAGGGGGGTAGATACGCAGTATTTT. Amino acids: CASSLGRGVDTQYF.

The chain couples TRBV28 to TRBJ2-7; TRBD1 matches at 11 bases. This CDR3 is built from 14 residues. The V and J ends lost 8 bases and 4 bases, in that order; junction bases with no gene match: 7. Germline V gene data show CDR1 as MDHEN and CDR2 as SYDVKM. CDR3 bases: TGTGCCAGCTGTTCCGGGACAGGGGGTTACGAGCAGTACTTC. It specifies CASCSGTGGYEQYF.

The chain is built from TRBV6-1 and TRBJ1-4; D perhaps matches TRBD1 (6 bases). The CDR3 sequence is 14 residues long. Trimming took 7 bases from V and 5 from J, leaving 14 bases between them. Per germline, CDR1 MNHNS and CDR2 SASEGT. The CDR3 sequence is CASKGDIWNEKLFF. CDR3 nucleotides: TGTGCCAGCAAGGGGGACATATGGAATGAAAAACTGTTTTTT.

The rearrangement uses TRBV9 and TRBJ2-1; weak D call: TRBD1 (6 bases). Looked up from germline, CDR1 is SGDLS and CDR2 is YYNGEE. The CDR3 sequence is 14 residues long. The germline V and J ends were trimmed by 0 bases and 7 bases, with 11 bases remaining between them. CDR3 nucleotide sequence: TGTGCCAGCAGCGTAGCAGGGGTTGTAAATGAGCAGTTCTTC. Translating gives CASSVAGVVNEQFF.

The chain is built from TRBV2 and TRBJ1-6, with 8 bases matching TRBD1. Germline-derived CDR1 and CDR2 are SNHLY and FYNNEI. Unmatched junction bases numbered 9, after V lost 7 bases and J lost 10 bases. The CDR3 sequence is 14 residues long. The CDR3 bases are TGTGCCAGCAAACCGGGACAGGCATCGTCACCCCTCCACTTT. It encodes CASKPGQASSPLHF.

V gene TRBV6-5 combines with J gene TRBJ2-7, with D hard to call. V was pared by 8 bases and J by 7 bases, with 12 bases between. There are 11 residues in the CDR3. The germline gives CDR1 MNHEY, CDR2 SVGAGI. The CDR3 reads CASRHGWEQYF. The CDR3 nucleotides are TGTGCCAGCCGACACGGTTGGGAGCAGTACTTC.

The V and J genes are TRBV2 and TRBJ2-7; 9 nucleotides match TRBD2. The J segment lost 0 bases and the V segment lost 6 bases, leaving 3 bases of the junction unmatched. The CDR3 covers 14 residues. Germline V lookup: CDR1 SNHLY, CDR2 FYNNEI. CDR3 bases: TGTGCCAGCAGGGGGACTAGCCCCTCCTACGAGCAGTACTTC. It yields the protein CASRGTSPSYEQYF.

The V gene is TRBV7-8, the J gene TRBJ1-5; the match to TRBD1 covers 8 bases. The CDR3 totals 15 residues. With 2 bases clipped from V and 4 bases from J, the junction kept 4 bases outside the gene matches. In germline, CDR1 is SGHVS, CDR2 FQNEAQ. In DNA, the CDR3 is TGTGCCAGCAGCTTAACCACAGGGGGGAATCAGCCCCAGCATTTT. As protein: CASSLTTGGNQPQHF.

V and J are TRBV9 and TRBJ2-1; D possibly corresponds to TRBD2 (5 bases). The CDR3 has 16 amino acids. Germline V gene sequence: CDR1 SGDLS, CDR2 YYNGEE. The V and J ends lost 4 bases and 3 bases respectively, with 17 bases between them. DNA for the CDR3: TGTGCCAGCAGCAAGAGCGGTCAGCGAGACTACAATGAGCAGTTCTTC. Its translation: CASSKSGQRDYNEQFF.

This clone has only one observation. The V call is TRBV28, the J call TRBJ2-2; perhaps TRBD2 as D (5 bases). Germline V gives CDR1 MDHEN, CDR2 SYDVKM. There are 15 residues in the CDR3. V lost 5 bases and J lost 6, with 16 bases in between. CDR3 DNA sequence: TGTGCCAGCAGTCCCATGGGTGGCGGGCCCGGGGAGCTGTTTTTT. Its protein product is CASSPMGGGPGELFF.

The chain uses TRBV5-8 and TRBJ2-3; 9 bases line up with TRBD1. Per the germline V gene, CDR1 is SGHTS and CDR2 is YDEGEE. Trimming cost V 2 bases and J 4 bases; bases outside gene matches: 5. CDR3 length: 15 amino acids. For the CDR3, the DNA is TGTGCCAGCAGCTTCGGACAGGGGAGGTCAGATACGCAGTATTTT. This translates into CASSFGQGRSDTQYF.

At least ten counts were recorded for this clone. The J gene is TRBJ2-7, the V gene TRBV7-9; 7 positions agree with TRBD1. The V gene end was trimmed by 1 base and the J gene end by 2 bases; junction bases not matched to a gene: 2. Germline assignment: CDR1 SEHNR and CDR2 FQNEAQ (reference sequence). The length of the CDR3 is 14 residues. CDR3 in DNA: TGTGCCAGCAGCTTAGTCCAGGGGGCCTACGAGCAGTACTTC. Protein: CASSLVQGAYEQYF.

The chain carries TRBV5-1 and TRBJ2-3, with 7 bases that match TRBD2. Germline V gene lookup returns CDR1 SGHRS and CDR2 YFSETQ. V lost 4 bases to trimming and J lost 0 bases; unmatched junction nucleotides: 8. This CDR3 is built from 16 residues. CDR3: CASSPWTSTSTDTQYF. The CDR3 coding sequence is TGCGCCAGCAGCCCTTGGACTAGTACTAGCACAGATACGCAGTATTTT.

This chain connects TRBV4-1 to TRBJ2-3; 9 nucleotides match TRBD2. There are 16 residues in the CDR3. V lost 3 bases and J lost 5; bases outside the gene matches: 9. Germline lookup yields CDR1 MGHRA and CDR2 YSYEKL. Written as DNA, the CDR3 is TGCGCCAGCAGCCACCCTTGGGCGGGAGGGGAAGATACGCAGTATTTT. It is translated as CASSHPWAGGEDTQYF.

This chain uses TRBV6-5 with TRBJ2-7; D is undetermined. The V gene's germline CDR1 is MNHEY and CDR2 SVGAGI. Trimming shortened V by 5 bases and J by 0 bases, and 11 bases separated the two germline ends. The CDR3 consists of 14 residues. In DNA form, the CDR3 reads TGTGCCAGCAGTCCCGACACCAGCTCCTACGAGCAGTACTTC. Protein sequence: CASSPDTSSYEQYF.

V and J are TRBV7-9 and TRBJ2-7; D is possibly TRBD2 (7 bases). The germline V gene encodes CDR1 SEHNR and CDR2 FQNEAQ (reference sequence). V dropped 2 bases and J dropped 1 base, with 18 bases sitting between them. This CDR3 has 17 residues. CDR3 region: CASSLYVGAGDSYEQYF. CDR3 bases: TGTGCCAGCAGCTTATATGTGGGGGCGGGAGATTCCTACGAGCAGTACTTC. Full variable domain (missing parts from reference TRBV7-9 and TRBJ2-7): DTGVSQNPRHKITKRGQNVTFRCDPISEHNRLYWYRQTLGQGPEFLTYFQNEAQLEKSRLLSDRFSAERPKGSFSTLEIQRTEQGDSAMYLCASSLYVGAGDSYEQYFGPGTRLTVT.

The gene calls are TRBV10-3 and TRBJ1-3; D is unclear. Trimming pared 4 bases from V and 3 bases from J, leaving 7 bases between. Germline lookup yields CDR1 ENHRY and CDR2 SYGVKD. The CDR3 runs 13 residues. The CDR3 spells CAISAGDGNTIYF. The CDR3 coding sequence is TGTGCCATCAGTGCTGGAGATGGAAACACCATATATTTT.

This clone is a singleton in its sample. The chain recombines TRBV6-1 with TRBJ2-7; 8 bases are shared with TRBD1. V gave up 3 bases and J gave up 6 bases; unmatched junction bases: 10. CDR1 MNHNS and CDR2 SASEGT come from the germline V gene. The CDR3 totals 15 residues. The CDR3 DNA follows: TGTGCCAGCAGTGATGAGAGACAGGGGAAAGGCGAGCAGTACTTC. Amino acids: CASSDERQGKGEQYF.

This chain uses TRBV14 with TRBJ1-3; D uncertain. The germline V gene encodes CDR1 SGHDN and CDR2 FVKESK. V dropped 3 bases and J dropped 0 bases, with 9 bases sitting between them. CDR3 length: 15 amino acids. The CDR3 here is CASSHDIHSGNTIYF. CDR3 DNA sequence: TGTGCCAGCAGCCACGACATCCACTCTGGAAACACCATATATTTT.

This clone has just one count. The chain links TRBV27 to TRBJ2-7, with 7 nucleotides matching TRBD2. This CDR3 has 14 residues. V trimming: 5 bases; J trimming: 2 bases; junction bases outside the gene matches: 6. From germline, CDR1 is MNHEY and CDR2 SMNVEV (reference sequence). The CDR3 coding sequence is TGTGCCAGCAGTGTGACTAGCCGCCCCTACGAGCAGTACTTC. Its protein product is CASSVTSRPYEQYF.

This chain connects TRBV5-1 to TRBJ1-2, with a tentative D call TRBD1 (6 bases). The germline gives CDR1 SGHRS, CDR2 YFSETQ. The germline V and J ends were trimmed by 4 bases and 2 bases, with 12 bases remaining between them. CDR3 length equals 14 residues. The CDR3 region is CASSSPDRNYGYTF. DNA for the CDR3: TGCGCCAGCAGCAGCCCCGACAGGAACTATGGCTACACCTTC. Complete variable domain (other parts from reference TRBV5-1 and TRBJ1-2): KAGVTQTPRYLIKTRGQQVTLSCSPISGHRSVSWYQQTPGQGLQFLFEYFSETQRNKGNFPGRFSGRQFSNSRSEMNVSTLELGDSALYLCASSSPDRNYGYTFGSGTRLTVV.

The rearrangement links TRBV5-1 to TRBJ2-3; TRBD2 might be the D (5 bases). The V gene lost 4 bases and the J gene lost 0 bases, with 15 bases spanning the gap. This CDR3 is built from 16 residues. Germline values: CDR1 SGHRS, CDR2 YFSETQ. The CDR3 loop reads CASSPPGAASTDTQYF. CDR3 sequence (DNA): TGCGCCAGCAGCCCTCCCGGAGCGGCTAGCACAGATACGCAGTATTTT.

CDR3 sequence (DNA): TGTGCCAGCAGCGTAGATACAGGGGGCATGGTATATTTT. It codes for CASSVDTGGMVYF. V gene TRBV9 combines with J gene TRBJ1-3; 9 bases line up with TRBD1. J gave up 14 bases and V 0 bases, and 6 bases lay outside the gene matches. Germline CDR1 reads SGDLS; CDR2 reads YYNGEE. The length of the CDR3 is 13 residues.

The count of this clone is one. The chain joins TRBV5-1 to TRBJ2-3; 15 positions agree with TRBD2. With 0 bases clipped from V and 4 bases from J, the junction kept 3 bases outside the gene matches. The CDR3 length is 17 residues. Looked up from germline, CDR1 is SGHRS and CDR2 is YFSETQ. In nucleotides, the CDR3 is TGCGCCAGCAGCTTGGAAGGACTAGCGGGAGGGGCAGATACGCAGTATTTT. It translates to CASSLEGLAGGADTQYF.